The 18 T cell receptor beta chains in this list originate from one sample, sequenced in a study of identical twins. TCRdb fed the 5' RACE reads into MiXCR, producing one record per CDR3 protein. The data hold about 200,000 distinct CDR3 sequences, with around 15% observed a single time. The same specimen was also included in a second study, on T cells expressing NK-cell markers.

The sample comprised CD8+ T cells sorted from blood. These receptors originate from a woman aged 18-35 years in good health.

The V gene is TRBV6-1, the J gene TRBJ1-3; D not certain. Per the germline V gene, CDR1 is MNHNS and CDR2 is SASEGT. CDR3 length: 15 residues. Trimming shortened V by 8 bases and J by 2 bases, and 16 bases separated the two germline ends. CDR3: CASQRRVLTGNTIYF. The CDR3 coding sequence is TGTGCCAGCCAACGCCGGGTCCTAACTGGAAACACCATATATTTT.

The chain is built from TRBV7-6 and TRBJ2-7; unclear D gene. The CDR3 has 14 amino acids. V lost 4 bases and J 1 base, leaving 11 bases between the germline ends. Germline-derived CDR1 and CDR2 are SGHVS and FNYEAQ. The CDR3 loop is CASSSPEVSYEQYF. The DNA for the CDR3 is TGTGCCAGCAGCTCTCCGGAAGTATCCTACGAGCAGTACTTC.

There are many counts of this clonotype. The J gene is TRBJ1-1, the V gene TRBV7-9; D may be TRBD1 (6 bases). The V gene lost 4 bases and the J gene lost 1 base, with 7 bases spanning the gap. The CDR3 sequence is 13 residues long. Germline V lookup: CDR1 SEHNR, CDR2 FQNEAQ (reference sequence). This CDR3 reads CASSWGPNTEAFF. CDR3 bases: TGTGCCAGCAGCTGGGGGCCGAACACTGAAGCTTTCTTT.

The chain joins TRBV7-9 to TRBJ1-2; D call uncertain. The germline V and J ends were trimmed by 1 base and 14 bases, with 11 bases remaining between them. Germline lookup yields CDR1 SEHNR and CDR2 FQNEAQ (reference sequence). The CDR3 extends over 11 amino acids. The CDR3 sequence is CASSLGAWNTF. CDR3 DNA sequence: TGTGCCAGCAGCTTAGGAGCCTGGAATACCTTC.

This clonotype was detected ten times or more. The DNA for the CDR3 is TGTGCCAGCAGTTGGGCGGGAAGCACCGGGGAGCTGTTTTTT. This translates into CASSWAGSTGELFF. The V and J genes are TRBV12-3 or TRBV12-4 and TRBJ2-2; a weak D match, TRBD2 (6 bases). The CDR3 totals 14 residues. Trimming pared 4 bases from V and 4 bases from J, leaving 10 bases between.

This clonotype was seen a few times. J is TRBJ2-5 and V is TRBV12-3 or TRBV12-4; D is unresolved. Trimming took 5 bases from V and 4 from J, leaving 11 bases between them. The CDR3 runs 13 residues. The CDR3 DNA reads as TGTGCCAGCAGTCTACAGAGGCGAGAGACCCAGTACTTC. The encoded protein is CASSLQRRETQYF.

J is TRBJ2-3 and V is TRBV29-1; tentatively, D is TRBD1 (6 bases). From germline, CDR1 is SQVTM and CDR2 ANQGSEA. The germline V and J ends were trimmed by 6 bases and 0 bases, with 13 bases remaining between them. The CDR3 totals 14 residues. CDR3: CSVSGETSTDTQYF. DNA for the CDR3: TGCAGCGTGTCAGGGGAAACGAGCACAGATACGCAGTATTTT.

The CDR3 reads CASGEGGPQQFF. In nucleotides, the CDR3 is TGTGCTAGTGGGGAAGGGGGTCCACAGCAGTTCTTC. V and J are TRBV12-5 and TRBJ2-1; D is possibly TRBD1 (6 bases). V was clipped by 6 bases and J by 11 bases, with 14 bases between them. The CDR3 loop spans 12 amino acids. CDR1 and CDR2 (germline): LGHNT, FRNRAP.

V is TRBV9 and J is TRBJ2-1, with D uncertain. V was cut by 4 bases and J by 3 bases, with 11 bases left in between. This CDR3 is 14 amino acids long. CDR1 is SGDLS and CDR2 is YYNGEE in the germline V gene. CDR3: CASSSELGYNEQFF. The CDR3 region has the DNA TGTGCCAGCAGCTCCGAACTCGGCTACAATGAGCAGTTCTTC.

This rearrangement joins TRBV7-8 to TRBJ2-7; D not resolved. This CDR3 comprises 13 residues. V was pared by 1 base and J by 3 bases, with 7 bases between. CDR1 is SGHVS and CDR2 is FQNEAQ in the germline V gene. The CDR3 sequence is CASSLDPSYEQYF. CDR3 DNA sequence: TGTGCCAGCAGCTTAGACCCCAGCTACGAGCAGTACTTC.

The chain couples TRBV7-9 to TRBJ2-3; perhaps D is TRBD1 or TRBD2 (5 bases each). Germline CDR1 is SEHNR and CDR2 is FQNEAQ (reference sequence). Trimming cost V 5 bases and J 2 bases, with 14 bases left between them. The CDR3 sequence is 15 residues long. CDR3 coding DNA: TGTGCCAGCAGCCCACCGGGGCAACCCACAGATACGCAGTATTTT. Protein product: CASSPPGQPTDTQYF. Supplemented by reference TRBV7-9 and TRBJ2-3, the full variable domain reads DTGVSQNPRHKITKRGQNVTFRCDPISEHNRLYWYRQTLGQGPEFLTYFQNEAQLEKSRLLSDRFSAERPKGSFSTLEIQRTEQGDSAMYLCASSPPGQPTDTQYFGPGTRLTVL.

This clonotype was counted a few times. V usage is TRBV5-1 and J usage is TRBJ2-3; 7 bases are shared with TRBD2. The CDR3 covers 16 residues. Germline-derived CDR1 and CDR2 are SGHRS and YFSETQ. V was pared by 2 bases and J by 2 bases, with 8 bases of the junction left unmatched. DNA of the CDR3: TGCGCCAGCAGCTTTCCCAGCGGGGAAAACACAGATACGCAGTATTTT. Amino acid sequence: CASSFPSGENTDTQYF.

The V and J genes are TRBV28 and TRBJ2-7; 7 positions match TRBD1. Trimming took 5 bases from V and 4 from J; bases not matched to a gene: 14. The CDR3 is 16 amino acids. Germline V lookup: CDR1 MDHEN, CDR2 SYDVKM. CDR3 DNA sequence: TGTGCCAGCAGTCCCCCCCAGACAGGGAGACTATACGAGCAGTACTTC. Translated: CASSPPQTGRLYEQYF.

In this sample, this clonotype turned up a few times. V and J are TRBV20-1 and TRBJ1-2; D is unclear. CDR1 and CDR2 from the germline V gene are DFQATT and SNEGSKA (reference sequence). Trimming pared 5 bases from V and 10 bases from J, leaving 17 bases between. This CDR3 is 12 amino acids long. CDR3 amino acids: CSAQPPLSAYTF. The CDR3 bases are TGCAGTGCTCAGCCCCCCCTCTCTGCCTACACCTTC.

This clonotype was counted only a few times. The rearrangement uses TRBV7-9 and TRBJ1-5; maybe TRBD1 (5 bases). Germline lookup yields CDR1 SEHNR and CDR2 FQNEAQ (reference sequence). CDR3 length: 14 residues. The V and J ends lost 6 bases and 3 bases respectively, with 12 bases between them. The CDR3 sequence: CASRPGGFNQPQHF. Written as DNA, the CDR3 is TGTGCCAGCAGGCCTGGGGGATTCAATCAGCCCCAGCATTTT.

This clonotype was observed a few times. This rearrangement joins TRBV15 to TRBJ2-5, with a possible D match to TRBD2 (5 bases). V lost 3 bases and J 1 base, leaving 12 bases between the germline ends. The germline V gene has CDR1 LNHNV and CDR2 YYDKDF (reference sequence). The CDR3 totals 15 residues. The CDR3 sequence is CATSRGNGIQETQYF. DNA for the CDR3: TGTGCCACCAGCAGGGGTAACGGGATCCAAGAGACCCAGTACTTC.

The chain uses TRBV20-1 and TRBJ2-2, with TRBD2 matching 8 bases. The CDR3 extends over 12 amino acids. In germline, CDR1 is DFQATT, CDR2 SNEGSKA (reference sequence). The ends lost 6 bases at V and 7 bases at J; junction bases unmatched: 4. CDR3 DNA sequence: TGCAGTGCCGGACTAGCTGGCGGGGAGCTGTTTTTT. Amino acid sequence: CSAGLAGGELFF.

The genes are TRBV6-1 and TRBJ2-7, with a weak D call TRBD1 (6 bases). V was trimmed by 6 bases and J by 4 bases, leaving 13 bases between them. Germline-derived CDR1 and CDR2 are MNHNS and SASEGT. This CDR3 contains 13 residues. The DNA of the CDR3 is TGTGCCAGCAGGCAGGGGCCTCGGTACGAGCAGTACTTC. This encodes CASRQGPRYEQYF.